This T cell receptor beta chain is drawn from a study of memory CD4+ T cells and cytomegalovirus serostatus. Single viable CD3+CD4+CD8-CD45RO+ cells were sorted as the memory CD4+ T cells. Per germline, CDR1 SGDLS and CDR2 YYNGEE. V was clipped by 0 bases and J by 7 bases, with 11 bases between them. This CDR3 has 14 residues. Method: immunoSEQ multiplex PCR; TCRdb's copy keeps in-frame clones and lacks some. The table shows 64,000 or so clones, with roughly three quarters occurring only once. The clonotype comes from an adult in good health and CMV-seronegative. The chain is built from TRBV9 and TRBJ2-1, with D possibly matching TRBD2 (6 bases). Sequencing was carried out using memory CD4+ T cells from blood. The CDR3 loop reads CASSVAGSGNEQFF. CDR3 in DNA: TGTGCCAGCAGCGTAGCCGGGAGTGGTAATGAGCAGTTCTTC. Together with reference TRBV9 and TRBJ2-1, the CDR3 gives the full variable domain: DSGVTQTPKHLITATGQRVTLRCSPRSGDLSVYWYQQSLDQGLQFLIQYYNGEERAKGNILERFSAQQFPDLHSELNLSSLELGDSALYFCASSVAGSGNEQFFGPGTRLTVL.